These 23 T cell receptor beta chains came from one sample sequenced in a study of control samples from healthy donors and cancer patients. Sequenced by immunoSEQ multiplex PCR; TCRdb stores in-frame clones only, minus some. The sample lists over 55,000 clones; 91% were seen once. Sequencing input: PBMCs. The receptor source for this set is a man aged 25 to 40 with colorectal cancer.

The chain has TRBV27 and TRBJ1-3; D possibly corresponds to TRBD1 (5 bases). The CDR3 has 14 residues. V was clipped by 2 bases and J by 3 bases, with 8 bases between them. The germline CDR1 and CDR2 sequences are MNHEY and SMNVEV (reference sequence). This chain's CDR3 is CASSLLGVGNTIYF. The CDR3 nucleotides are TGTGCCAGCAGTTTACTGGGGGTTGGAAACACCATATATTTT.

The V and J genes are TRBV19 and TRBJ2-6; the D is unclear. CDR1 and CDR2 from the germline V gene are LNHDA and SQIVND (reference sequence). The CDR3 runs to 15 residues. V was trimmed by 3 bases and J by 5 bases, leaving 11 bases between them. The DNA of the CDR3 is TGTGCCAGTAGTATTGTACCTAAACGGGCCAACGTCCTGACTTTC. Its translation: CASSIVPKRANVLTF.

This chain links TRBV19 with TRBJ2-7, with 9 bases matching TRBD1. Germline V lookup: CDR1 LNHDA, CDR2 SQIVND (reference sequence). V dropped 5 bases and J dropped 2; count of bases not matched to a gene: 10. The CDR3 sequence is 16 residues long. The CDR3 spells CASSPQRQGVPYEQYF. The CDR3 DNA reads as TGTGCCAGTAGTCCGCAACGACAGGGGGTCCCCTACGAGCAGTACTTC. The full variable domain, completed using reference TRBV19 and TRBJ2-7, is DGGITQSPKYLFRKEGQNVTLSCEQNLNHDAMYWYRQDPGQGLRLIYYSQIVNDFQKGDIAEGYSVSREKKESFPLTVTSAQKNPTAFYLCASSPQRQGVPYEQYFGPGTRLTVT.

This sequence joins TRBV6-5 and TRBJ2-1; TRBD1 agrees at 8 bases. The CDR3 is 14 amino acids. From germline, CDR1 is MNHEY and CDR2 SVGAGI. The trim removed 7 bases at V and 7 bases at J, leaving 9 bases unmatched. CDR3 DNA: TGTGCCAGCAACCCCCGGACAGGGACGAATGAGCAGTTCTTC. It yields the protein CASNPRTGTNEQFF.

The V call is TRBV7-2, the J call TRBJ2-2, with 9 bases identical to TRBD2. CDR1 is SGHTA and CDR2 is FQGNSA in the germline V gene. The CDR3 extends over 15 amino acids. Germline trimming cut 0 bases from V and 5 bases from J; bases unmatched to any gene: 1. The CDR3 DNA reads TGTGCCAGCAGCTTAGCGCGGGAGGGAACCGGGGAGCTGTTTTTT. The encoded protein is CASSLAREGTGELFF.

The V call is TRBV3-1 (or the pseudogene TRBV3-2), the J call TRBJ1-1; D ambiguous. V was shortened by 4 bases and J by 0 bases, with 6 bases between the two germline ends. The length of the CDR3 is 13 residues. Germline CDR1 and CDR2: LGHDT and YNNKEL (reference sequence). CDR3 amino acids: CASSLALNTEAFF. The CDR3 DNA reads TGTGCCAGCAGCCTAGCCCTGAACACTGAAGCTTTCTTT.

The CDR3 here is CASNGAEVQYF. The CDR3 region has the DNA TGTGCCAGCAATGGGGCGGAAGTCCAGTATTTT. This chain joins TRBV21-1 and TRBJ2-3; the table names TRBD1, a call not compared with the DNA. TRBV21-1 constitutes a pseudogene. The CDR3 is 11 amino acids.

This clone was counted a single time. V usage is TRBV15 and J usage is TRBJ1-5; D perhaps matches TRBD1 (6 bases). V was clipped by 1 base and J by 4 bases, with 8 bases between them. CDR3 length: 14 amino acids. The germline V gene encodes CDR1 LNHNV and CDR2 YYDKDF (reference sequence). The CDR3 reads CATSRGTENQPQHF. Here the CDR3 DNA reads TGTGCCACCAGCAGAGGGACAGAGAATCAGCCCCAGCATTTT.

The chain couples TRBV30 to TRBJ1-3; D gene uncertain. In germline, CDR1 is GTSNPN, CDR2 SVGIG (reference sequence). The V and J ends lost 2 bases and 4 bases respectively, with 9 bases between them. This CDR3 is 13 amino acids long. Written as DNA, the CDR3 is TGTGCCTGGAGTTACAGCCTAGGAAACACCATATATTTT. Its translation is CAWSYSLGNTIYF.

This chain connects TRBV5-8 to TRBJ1-2; maybe TRBD1 (5 bases). The CDR3 covers 13 residues. Between the trimmed V and J ends, which lost 4 bases and 1 base, there was a span of 8 bases. Germline CDR1 reads SGHTS; CDR2 reads YDEGEE. The chain's CDR3 is CASSPGRNYGYTF. In DNA form, the CDR3 reads TGTGCCAGCAGCCCGGGACGTAACTATGGCTACACCTTC.

This clone was seen a few times. The J gene is TRBJ1-1, the V gene TRBV5-4; D is possibly TRBD1 (5 bases). Germline V gives CDR1 SGHNT, CDR2 YYREEE (reference sequence). The CDR3 totals 13 residues. Trimming took 0 bases from V and 4 from J, leaving 7 bases between them. The CDR3 spells CASSLEGSTEAFF. The CDR3 DNA reads as TGTGCCAGCAGCTTGGAGGGGAGCACTGAAGCTTTCTTT.

The J gene is TRBJ1-6, the V gene TRBV19; D is ambiguous. The CDR3 is 15 amino acids. The V and J ends lost 1 base and 7 bases respectively, with 11 bases between them. Germline loops: CDR1 LNHDA, CDR2 SQIVND (reference sequence). CDR3 nucleotides: TGTGCCAGTAGTATAGGTCCCCGGCGGAATTCACCCCTCCACTTT. Translation gives CASSIGPRRNSPLHF.

This clone was detected once. The chain carries TRBV2 and TRBJ2-1; 13 positions match TRBD2. The CDR3 totals 15 residues. Germline loops: CDR1 SNHLY, CDR2 FYNNEI. The V gene end was trimmed by 6 bases and the J gene end by 9 bases; junction bases not matched to a gene: 8. Here the CDR3 DNA reads TGTGCCAGCAGCCCCCTACTAGCGGGGGGGGGTGAGCAGTTCTTC. It yields the protein CASSPLLAGGGEQFF.

The rearrangement uses TRBV24-1 and TRBJ2-3; D not resolved. The germline V gene encodes CDR1 KGHDR and CDR2 SFDVKD. Trimming pared 1 base from V and 5 bases from J, leaving 3 bases between. This CDR3 comprises 12 residues. Written as DNA, the CDR3 is TGTGCCACCAGTGATTTCTTAGATACGCAGTATTTT. This translates into CATSDFLDTQYF.

The rearrangement joins TRBV25-1 to TRBJ2-2; D gene uncertain. This CDR3 has 13 amino acids. The V gene lost 4 bases and the J gene lost 6 bases, with 9 bases spanning the gap. Germline V lookup: CDR1 MGHDK, CDR2 SYGVNS. The CDR3 DNA follows: TGTGCCAGCAGTGTTCCCTGGCCCGGGGAGCTGTTTTTT. Amino acid sequence: CASSVPWPGELFF.

This chain joins TRBV6-6 and TRBJ2-2, with TRBD1 identical over 9 bases. CDR1 MNHNY and CDR2 SVGAGI come from the germline V gene (reference sequence). After removal of 0 bases from V and 7 bases from J, the junction contained 3 bases not matched to a gene. There are 15 residues in the CDR3. For the CDR3, the DNA is TGTGCCAGCAGTTACTCACAGGGGGCGAACGGGGAGCTGTTTTTT. Its protein product is CASSYSQGANGELFF.

J is TRBJ1-2 and V is TRBV5-8; the D gene is possibly TRBD1 (5 bases). The germline V and J ends were trimmed by 0 bases and 5 bases, with 11 bases remaining between them. This CDR3 region has 14 residues. Germline V gene lookup returns CDR1 SGHTS and CDR2 YDEGEE. CDR3 protein: CASSLALGDYGYTF. CDR3 nucleotide sequence: TGTGCCAGCAGCTTGGCCTTAGGGGATTATGGCTACACCTTC.

The chain links TRBV12-3 or TRBV12-4 to TRBJ2-7, with D possibly matching TRBD2 (6 bases). The ends were cut back, 3 bases at V and 4 bases at J, with 7 bases in the middle. The CDR3 runs to 12 residues. The CDR3 loop reads CASSFGGYEQYF. The CDR3 DNA reads as TGTGCCAGCAGTTTCGGAGGGTACGAGCAGTACTTC.

The J gene is TRBJ1-1, the V gene TRBV2; 7 positions agree with TRBD1. V was clipped by 6 bases and J by 2 bases; unmatched bases: 6. The germline V gene encodes CDR1 SNHLY and CDR2 FYNNEI. The CDR3 has 14 residues. CDR3 amino acids: CASRDWDSNTEAFF. The CDR3 region has the DNA TGTGCCAGCAGGGATTGGGACAGTAACACTGAAGCTTTCTTT.

This chain's CDR3 is CASSLRTSGYYNEQFF. Written as DNA, the CDR3 is TGTGCCAGCAGCCTGAGGACTAGCGGGTATTACAATGAGCAGTTCTTC. This chain links TRBV7-9 with TRBJ2-1, with TRBD2 identical over 11 bases. Germline values: CDR1 SEHNR, CDR2 FQNEAQ (reference sequence). CDR3 length: 16 amino acids. Trimming took 5 bases from V and 4 from J; bases not matched to a gene: 7.

The genes are TRBV10-2 and TRBJ1-1; tentative D call: TRBD1 (5 bases). Germline loops: CDR1 WSHSY, CDR2 SAAADI. The CDR3 is 12 residues long. Trimming stripped 3 bases from V and 10 bases from J, with 12 bases between. The CDR3 DNA reads as TGCGCCAGCAGTGATGGGGACCTAGGAGCTTTCTTT. Encoded protein: CASSDGDLGAFF.

The chain has TRBV30 and TRBJ2-7; either TRBD1 or TRBD2 may supply D (5 bases each). The CDR3 runs 12 residues. Germline V gene data show CDR1 as GTSNPN and CDR2 as SVGIG (reference sequence). The CDR3 DNA sequence: TGTGCTGCGAGGGGAATAAGGGACGAGCAGTACTTC. Translated, it gives CAARGIRDEQYF.

The rearrangement joins TRBV12-3 or TRBV12-4 to TRBJ1-1; D might be TRBD1 (5 bases). The CDR3 is 13 residues long. Trimming shortened V by 3 bases and J by 4 bases, and 9 bases separated the two germline ends. CDR3 amino acids: CASSLTEGTEAFF. The CDR3 nucleotides are TGTGCCAGCAGTTTGACAGAGGGCACTGAAGCTTTCTTT.